This TCR beta chain comes out of a study of T cells expressing NK-cell markers. Study background: One of eight sequenced donors was HCMV-seronegative; the other seven were seropositive.

From its re-call of the 5' RACE reads, TCRdb lists each CDR3 protein once, without DNA. Recorded for this sample: 250,000 to 300,000 distinct CDR3 sequences. Germline V gene data show CDR1 as MNHNS and CDR2 as SASEGT. This CDR3 has 13 amino acids. The receptor was derived from a woman aged 18 to 75 in good health. The sample consisted of blood T cells: a sorted CD56 or NKG2C T cell subset, CD4+ or CD8+ T cells, or bulk PBMC T cells (not recorded which). The chain combines TRBV6-1 with TRBJ1-1; checking the TCRdb D call of TRBD1 is not possible without DNA. The CDR3 is CASTRQGHTEAFF.